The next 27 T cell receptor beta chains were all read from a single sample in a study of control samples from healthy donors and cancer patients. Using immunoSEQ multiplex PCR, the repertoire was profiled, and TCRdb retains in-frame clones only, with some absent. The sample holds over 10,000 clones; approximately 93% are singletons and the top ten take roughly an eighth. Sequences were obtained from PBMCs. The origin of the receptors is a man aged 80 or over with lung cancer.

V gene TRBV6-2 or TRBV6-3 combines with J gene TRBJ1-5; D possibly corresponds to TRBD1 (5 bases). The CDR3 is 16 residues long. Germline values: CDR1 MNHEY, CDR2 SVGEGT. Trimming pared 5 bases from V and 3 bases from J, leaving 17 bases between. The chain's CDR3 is CASSKRAGASNQPQHF. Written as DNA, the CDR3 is TGTGCCAGCAGTAAGCGGGCCGGGGCCTCCAATCAGCCCCAGCATTTT.

CDR3 protein: CASSPLAGSAPREQFF. The DNA for the CDR3 is TGTGCCAGCAGCCCCTTAGCGGGGTCCGCCCCTAGAGAGCAGTTCTTC. The gene calls are TRBV3-1 (or the pseudogene TRBV3-2) and TRBJ2-1; TRBD2 agrees at 8 bases. From germline, CDR1 is LGHDT and CDR2 YNNKEL (reference sequence). The CDR3 loop spans 16 amino acids. J lost 10 bases, V lost 4 bases, and 15 bases had no gene match.

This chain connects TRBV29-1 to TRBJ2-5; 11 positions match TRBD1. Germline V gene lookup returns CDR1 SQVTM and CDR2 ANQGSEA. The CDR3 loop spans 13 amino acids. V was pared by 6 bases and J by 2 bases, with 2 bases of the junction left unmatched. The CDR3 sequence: CSVGTGGQETQYF. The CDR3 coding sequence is TGCAGCGTCGGGACAGGGGGACAAGAGACCCAGTACTTC. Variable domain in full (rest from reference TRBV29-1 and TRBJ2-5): SAVISQKPSRDICQRGTSLTIQCQVDSQVTMMFWYRQQPGQSLTLIATANQGSEATYESGFVIDKFPISRPNLTFSTLTVSNMSPEDSSIYLCSVGTGGQETQYFGPGTRLLVL.

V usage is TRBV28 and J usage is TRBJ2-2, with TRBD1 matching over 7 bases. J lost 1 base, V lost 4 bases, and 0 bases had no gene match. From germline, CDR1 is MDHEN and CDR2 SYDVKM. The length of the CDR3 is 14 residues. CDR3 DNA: TGTGCCAGCAGTTGGGACAGGAACACCGGGGAGCTGTTTTTT. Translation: CASSWDRNTGELFF.

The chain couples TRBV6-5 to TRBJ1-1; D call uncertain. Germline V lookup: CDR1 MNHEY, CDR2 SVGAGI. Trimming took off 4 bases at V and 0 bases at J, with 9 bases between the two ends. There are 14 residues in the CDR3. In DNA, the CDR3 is TGTGCCAGCAGTTCCGTCAACCTGAACACTGAAGCTTTCTTT. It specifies CASSSVNLNTEAFF.

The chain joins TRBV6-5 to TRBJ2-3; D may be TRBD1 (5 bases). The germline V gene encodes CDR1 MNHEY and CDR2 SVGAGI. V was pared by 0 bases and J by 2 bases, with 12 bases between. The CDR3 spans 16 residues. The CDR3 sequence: CASSYSAGPYTDTQYF. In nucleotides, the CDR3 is TGTGCCAGCAGTTACTCGGCAGGGCCCTACACAGATACGCAGTATTTT.

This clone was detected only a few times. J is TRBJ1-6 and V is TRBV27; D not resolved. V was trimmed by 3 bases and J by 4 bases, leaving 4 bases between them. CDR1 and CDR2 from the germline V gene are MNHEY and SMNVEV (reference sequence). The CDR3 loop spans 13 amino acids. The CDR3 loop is CASSLGYNSPLHF. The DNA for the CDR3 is TGTGCCAGCAGTTTGGGATATAATTCACCCCTCCACTTT.

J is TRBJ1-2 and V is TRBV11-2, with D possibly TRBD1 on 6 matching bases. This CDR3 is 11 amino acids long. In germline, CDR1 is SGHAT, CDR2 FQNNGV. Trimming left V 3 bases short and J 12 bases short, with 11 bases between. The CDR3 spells CASSLDRLHTF. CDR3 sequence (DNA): TGTGCCAGCAGCTTGGACAGATTACACACCTTC.

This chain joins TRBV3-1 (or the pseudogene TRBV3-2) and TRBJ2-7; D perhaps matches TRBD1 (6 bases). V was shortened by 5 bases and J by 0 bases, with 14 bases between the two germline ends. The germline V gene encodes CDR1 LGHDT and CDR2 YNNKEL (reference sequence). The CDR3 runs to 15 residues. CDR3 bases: TGTGCCAGCAGCGCCCGGACAGCTAACTCCTACGAGCAGTACTTC. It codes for CASSARTANSYEQYF.

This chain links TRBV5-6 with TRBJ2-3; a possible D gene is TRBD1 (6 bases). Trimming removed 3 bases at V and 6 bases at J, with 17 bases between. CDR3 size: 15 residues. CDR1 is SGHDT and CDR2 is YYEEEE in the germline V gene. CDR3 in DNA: TGTGCCAGCAGCTCACCTTCAGGGGCGTCGGATACGCAGTATTTT. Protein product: CASSSPSGASDTQYF.

CDR3 amino acids: CASRDPGNWAFF. In DNA, the CDR3 is TGTGCCAGCAGAGACCCTGGGAATTGGGCTTTCTTT. The chain links TRBV6-5 to TRBJ1-1; no firm D call. The CDR3 loop spans 12 amino acids. V was pared by 6 bases and J by 11 bases, with 16 bases between. Germline V gives CDR1 MNHEY, CDR2 SVGAGI.

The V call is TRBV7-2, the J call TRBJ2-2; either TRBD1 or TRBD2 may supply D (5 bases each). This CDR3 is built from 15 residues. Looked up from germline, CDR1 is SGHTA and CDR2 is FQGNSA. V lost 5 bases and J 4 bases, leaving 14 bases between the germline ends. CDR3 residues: CASSPTGTSTGELFF. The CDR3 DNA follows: TGTGCCAGCAGCCCAACCGGGACCTCCACCGGGGAGCTGTTTTTT.

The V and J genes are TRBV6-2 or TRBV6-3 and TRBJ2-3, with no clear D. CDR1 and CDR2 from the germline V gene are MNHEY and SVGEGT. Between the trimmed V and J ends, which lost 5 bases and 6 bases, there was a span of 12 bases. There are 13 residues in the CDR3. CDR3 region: CASSQFTRDTQYF. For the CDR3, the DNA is TGTGCCAGCAGTCAATTCACTCGGGATACGCAGTATTTT.

The CDR3 loop reads CASSQGVRDQPQHF. For the CDR3, the DNA is TGTGCCAGCAGCCAAGGGGTCCGTGATCAGCCCCAGCATTTT. The chain is built from TRBV3-1 (or the pseudogene TRBV3-2) and TRBJ1-5; D call uncertain. V was trimmed by 1 base and J by 5 bases, leaving 9 bases between them. This CDR3 is 14 amino acids long. Germline-derived CDR1 and CDR2 are LGHDT and YNNKEL (reference sequence).

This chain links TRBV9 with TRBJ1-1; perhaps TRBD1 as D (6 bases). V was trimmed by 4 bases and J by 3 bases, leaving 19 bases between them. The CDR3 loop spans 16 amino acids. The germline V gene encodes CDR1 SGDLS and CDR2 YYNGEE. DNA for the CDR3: TGTGCCAGCAGCCCTCAAAAGGGGGGGGTATACACTGAAGCTTTCTTT. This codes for CASSPQKGGVYTEAFF. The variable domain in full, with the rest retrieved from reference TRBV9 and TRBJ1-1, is DSGVTQTPKHLITATGQRVTLRCSPRSGDLSVYWYQQSLDQGLQFLIQYYNGEERAKGNILERFSAQQFPDLHSELNLSSLELGDSALYFCASSPQKGGVYTEAFFGQGTRLTVV.

CDR3 loop: CASTLDRGYNSPLHF. The CDR3 DNA reads as TGTGCCAGCACCCTCGACAGGGGCTATAATTCACCCCTCCACTTT. The chain combines TRBV28 with TRBJ1-6, with 8 bases matching TRBD1. There are 15 residues in the CDR3. Germline CDR1 is MDHEN and CDR2 is SYDVKM. Trimming cost V 7 bases and J 3 bases; bases outside gene matches: 5. Based on the CDR3 plus reference TRBV28 and TRBJ1-6, the full variable domain is DVKVTQSSRYLVKRTGEKVFLECVQDMDHENMFWYRQDPGLGLRLIYFSYDVKMKEKGDIPEGYSVSREKKERFSLILESASTNQTSMYLCASTLDRGYNSPLHFGNGTRLTVT.

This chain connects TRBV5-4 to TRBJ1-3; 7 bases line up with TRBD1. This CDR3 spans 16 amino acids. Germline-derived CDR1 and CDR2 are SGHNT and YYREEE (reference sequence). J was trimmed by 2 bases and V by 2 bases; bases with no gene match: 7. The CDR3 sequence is CASSFRQGRTGNTIYF. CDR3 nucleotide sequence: TGTGCCAGCAGCTTTAGACAGGGCCGGACTGGAAACACCATATATTTT.

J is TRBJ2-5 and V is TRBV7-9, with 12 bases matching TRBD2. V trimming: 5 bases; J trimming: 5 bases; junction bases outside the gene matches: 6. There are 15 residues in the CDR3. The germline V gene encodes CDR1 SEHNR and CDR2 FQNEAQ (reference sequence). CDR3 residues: CASSPSGGALETQYF. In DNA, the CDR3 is TGTGCCAGCAGCCCTAGCGGGGGGGCCTTGGAGACCCAGTACTTC. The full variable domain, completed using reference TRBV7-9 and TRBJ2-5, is DTGVSQNPRHKITKRGQNVTFRCDPISEHNRLYWYRQTLGQGPEFLTYFQNEAQLEKSRLLSDRFSAERPKGSFSTLEIQRTEQGDSAMYLCASSPSGGALETQYFGPGTRLLVL.

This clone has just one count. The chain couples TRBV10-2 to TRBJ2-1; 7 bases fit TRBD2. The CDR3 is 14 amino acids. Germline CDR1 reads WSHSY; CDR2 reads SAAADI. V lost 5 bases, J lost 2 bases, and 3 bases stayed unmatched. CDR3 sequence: CASSTAGPYNEQFF. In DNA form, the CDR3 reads TGCGCCAGCAGTACAGCGGGACCCTACAATGAGCAGTTCTTC.

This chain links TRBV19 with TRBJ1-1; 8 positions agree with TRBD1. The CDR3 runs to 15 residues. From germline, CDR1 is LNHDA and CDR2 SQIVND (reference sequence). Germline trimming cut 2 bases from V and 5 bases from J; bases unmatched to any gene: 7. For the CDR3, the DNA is TGTGCCAGTAGTATACCTTGGACAGGGATGACTGAAGCTTTCTTT. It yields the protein CASSIPWTGMTEAFF.

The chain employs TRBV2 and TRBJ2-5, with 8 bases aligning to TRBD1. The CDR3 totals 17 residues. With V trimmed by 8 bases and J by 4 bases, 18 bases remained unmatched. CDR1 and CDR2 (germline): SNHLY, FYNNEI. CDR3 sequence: CASEDLGAGGIGETQYF. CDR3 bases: TGTGCCAGCGAGGACCTGGGGGCAGGGGGCATCGGAGAGACCCAGTACTTC.

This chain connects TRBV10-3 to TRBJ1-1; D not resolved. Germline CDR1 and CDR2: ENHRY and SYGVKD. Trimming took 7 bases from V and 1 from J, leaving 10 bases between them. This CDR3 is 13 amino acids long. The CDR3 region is CAITRDTNTEAFF. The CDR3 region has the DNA TGTGCCATCACCAGAGACACGAACACTGAAGCTTTCTTT.

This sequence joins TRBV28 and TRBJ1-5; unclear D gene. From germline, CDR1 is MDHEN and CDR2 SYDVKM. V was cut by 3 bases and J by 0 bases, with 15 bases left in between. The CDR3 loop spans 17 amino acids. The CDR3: CASSFPSLGYSNQPQHF. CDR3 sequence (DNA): TGTGCCAGCAGTTTCCCAAGCCTGGGGTATAGCAATCAGCCCCAGCATTTT.

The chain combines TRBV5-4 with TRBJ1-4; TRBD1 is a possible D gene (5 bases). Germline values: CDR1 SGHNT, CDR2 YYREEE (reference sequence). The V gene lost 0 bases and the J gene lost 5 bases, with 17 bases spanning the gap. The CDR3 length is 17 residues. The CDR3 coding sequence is TGTGCCAGCAGCTTGGCCGGATGGCAGGGTGGGAATGAAAAACTGTTTTTT. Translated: CASSLAGWQGGNEKLFF.

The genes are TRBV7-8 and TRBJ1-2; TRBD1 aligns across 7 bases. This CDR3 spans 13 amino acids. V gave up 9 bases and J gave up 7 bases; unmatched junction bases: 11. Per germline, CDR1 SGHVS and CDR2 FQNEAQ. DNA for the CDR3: TGTGCCAGACCTTCTGGGACAGTTGGTGGCTACACCTTC. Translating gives CARPSGTVGGYTF.

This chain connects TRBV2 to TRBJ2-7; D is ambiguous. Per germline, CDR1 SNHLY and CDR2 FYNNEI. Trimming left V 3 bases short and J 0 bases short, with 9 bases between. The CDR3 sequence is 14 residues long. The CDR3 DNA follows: TGTGCCAGCAGTGATTGGACGGCCTCCTACGAGCAGTACTTC. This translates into CASSDWTASYEQYF.

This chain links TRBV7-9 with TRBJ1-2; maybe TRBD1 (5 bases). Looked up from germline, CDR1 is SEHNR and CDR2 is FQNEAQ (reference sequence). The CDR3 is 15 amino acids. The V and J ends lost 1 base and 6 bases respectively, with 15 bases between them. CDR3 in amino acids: CASSLEAAGNNGYTF. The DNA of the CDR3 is TGTGCCAGCAGCTTAGAGGCGGCAGGGAATAATGGCTACACCTTC.